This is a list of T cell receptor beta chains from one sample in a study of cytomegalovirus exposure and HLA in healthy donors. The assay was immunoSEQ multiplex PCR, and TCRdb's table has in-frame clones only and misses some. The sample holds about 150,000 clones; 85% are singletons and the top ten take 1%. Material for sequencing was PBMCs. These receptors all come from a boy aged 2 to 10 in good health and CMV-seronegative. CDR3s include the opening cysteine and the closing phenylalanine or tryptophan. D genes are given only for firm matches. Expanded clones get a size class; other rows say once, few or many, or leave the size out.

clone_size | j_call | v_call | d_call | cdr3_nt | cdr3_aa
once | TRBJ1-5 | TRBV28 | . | TGTGCCAGCAGTCCCCTAGGTGAGCCCCAGCATTTT | CASSPLGEPQHF
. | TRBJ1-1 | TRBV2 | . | TGTGCCAGCAACTCCCCCCCGGGGGAGATGAACACTGAAGCTTTCTTT | CASNSPPGEMNTEAFF
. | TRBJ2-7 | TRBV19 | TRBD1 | TGTGCATCGGGACAGAGATACGAGCAGTACTTC | CASGQRYEQYF
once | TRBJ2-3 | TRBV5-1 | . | TGCGCCAGCAGCTTGAGAGGTCCGGATACGCAGTATTTT | CASSLRGPDTQYF
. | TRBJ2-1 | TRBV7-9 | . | TGTGCCAGCTCCCAGGATGAGCAGTTCTTC | CASSQDEQFF
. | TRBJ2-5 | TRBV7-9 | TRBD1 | TGTGCCAGCAGCATCCCACTCCGGGACAGGGTAGAGACCCAGTACTTC | CASSIPLRDRVETQYF
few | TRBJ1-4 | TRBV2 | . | TGTGCCAGCAGTGAAGGTCCGGCGGATGAAAAACTGTTTTTT | CASSEGPADEKLFF
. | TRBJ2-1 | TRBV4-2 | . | TGTGCCAGCAGCCAGCGTCTAGCAGTTGATGAGCAGTTCTTC | CASSQRLAVDEQFF
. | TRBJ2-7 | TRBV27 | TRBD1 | TGTGCCAGCAGTTACCGGGACAGCTACGAGCAGTACTTC | CASSYRDSYEQYF
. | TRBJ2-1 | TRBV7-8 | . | TGTGCCAGCAGCCCTTTCGCGGGCCGCAATGAGCAGTTCTTC | CASSPFAGRNEQFF
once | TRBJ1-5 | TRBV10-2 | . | TGCGCCAGCAGTGAGGGACGAGGGAGTCGGCAGCCCCAGCATTTT | CASSEGRGSRQPQHF
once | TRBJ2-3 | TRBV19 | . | TGTGCCAGTAGTATGGATCTTGCGGCGGATACGCAGTATTTT | CASSMDLAADTQYF
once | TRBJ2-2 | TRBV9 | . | TGTGCCAGCAGCCTCAGTGTGGGGCTGAACACCGGGGAGCTGTTTTTT | CASSLSVGLNTGELFF
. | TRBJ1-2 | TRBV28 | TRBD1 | TGTGCCAGCAGTTTAGAGTACGGCGGGGTTACCGGGACAGGGAATTGGAATGGCTACACCTTC | CASSLEYGGVTGTGNWNGYTF
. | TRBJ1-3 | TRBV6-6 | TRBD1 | TGTGCCAGTATGACCGGGACAGGGAGCTACACCATATATTTT | CASMTGTGSYTIYF
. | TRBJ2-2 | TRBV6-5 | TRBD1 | TGTGCCAGCAGTGCAACAGGGGTTGTGTCCGGGGAGCTGTTTTTT | CASSATGVVSGELFF
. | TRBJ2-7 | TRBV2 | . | TGTGCCAGCAGTGAGTCCAGGGCCGGCGAGCAGTACTTC | CASSESRAGEQYF
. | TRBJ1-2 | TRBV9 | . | TGTGCCAGCAGCGCGGAGACAGCCCATGGCTACACCTTC | CASSAETAHGYTF
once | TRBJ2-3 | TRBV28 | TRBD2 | TGTGCCAGCCGGACTGGAGCGGGGGGGCGTTCAGATACGCAGTATTTT | CASRTGAGGRSDTQYF
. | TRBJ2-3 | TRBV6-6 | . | TGTGCCAGCAGTTACGGCGGGGGCCCGGAGGCAGATACGCAGTATTTT | CASSYGGGPEADTQYF
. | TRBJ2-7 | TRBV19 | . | TGTGCCAGTAGTACACCTGAGGGTACCTACGAGCAGTACTTC | CASSTPEGTYEQYF
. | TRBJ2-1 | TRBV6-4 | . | TGTGCCAGCAGTGACTCGGGGGGAATGAGTGAGCAGTTCTTC | CASSDSGGMSEQFF
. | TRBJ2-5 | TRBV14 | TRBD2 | TGTGCCAGCAGCCAAGTACCGGGGGGAGGAGAGACCCAGTACTTC | CASSQVPGGGETQYF
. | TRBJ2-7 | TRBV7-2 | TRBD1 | TGTGCCAGCAGCTCCCGGACAGGGGGCTACGAGCAGTACTTC | CASSSRTGGYEQYF
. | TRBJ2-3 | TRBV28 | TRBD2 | TGTGCCAGCAGTCCCGGACTAGCGGGACCCACAGATACGCAGTATTTT | CASSPGLAGPTDTQYF